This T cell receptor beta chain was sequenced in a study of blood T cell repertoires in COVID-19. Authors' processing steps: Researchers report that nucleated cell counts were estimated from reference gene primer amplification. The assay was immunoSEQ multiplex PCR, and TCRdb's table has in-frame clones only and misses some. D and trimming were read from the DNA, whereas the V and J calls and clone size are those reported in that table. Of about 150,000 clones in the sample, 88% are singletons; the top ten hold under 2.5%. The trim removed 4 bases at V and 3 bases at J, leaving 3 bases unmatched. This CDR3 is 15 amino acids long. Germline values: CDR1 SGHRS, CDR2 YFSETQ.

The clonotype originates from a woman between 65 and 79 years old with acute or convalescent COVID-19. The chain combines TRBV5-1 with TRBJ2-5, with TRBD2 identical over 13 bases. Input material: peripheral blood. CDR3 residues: CASSPGTSGEETQYF. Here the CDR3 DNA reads TGCGCCAGCAGCCCCGGGACTAGCGGGGAAGAGACCCAGTACTTC.